This T cell receptor beta chain was identified in a study of blood T cell repertoires in COVID-19. Study at large: The analysed material was cDNA or gDNA that came from T cells, B-cell-depleted T cells, or PBMCs.

Trimming took 2 bases from V and 9 from J; bases not matched to a gene: 8. The germline CDR1 and CDR2 sequences are SGHKS and YYEKEE (reference sequence). The CDR3 length is 15 residues. Profiled with immunoSEQ multiplex PCR; TCRdb holds only in-frame clones, not every one. The data contain 250,000 or so clones, around 84% of them singletons. Adults between about 18 and 89 years of age took part from 20 to 25 US areas. Symptom resolution, clearance, or two negative PCRs marked the recovered donors of Cohort 3. This TCR was recovered from a woman aged 50 to 60 who had recovered from COVID-19. This chain links TRBV5-5 with TRBJ2-1; TRBD1 aligns across 10 bases. Sequencing input: PBMCs or T cells enriched from blood (not recorded which). CDR3 amino acids: CASSLMMTGGFEQFF. DNA of the CDR3: TGTGCCAGCAGCTTAATGATGACAGGGGGCTTTGAGCAGTTCTTC.